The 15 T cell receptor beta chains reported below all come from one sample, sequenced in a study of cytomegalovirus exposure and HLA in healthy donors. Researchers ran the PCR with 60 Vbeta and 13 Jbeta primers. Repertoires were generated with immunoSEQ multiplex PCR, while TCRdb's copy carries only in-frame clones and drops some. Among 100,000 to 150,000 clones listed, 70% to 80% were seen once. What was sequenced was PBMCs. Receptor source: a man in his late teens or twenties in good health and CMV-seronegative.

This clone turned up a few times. Here the CDR3 DNA reads TGTGCCAGCAGCCAATTCATTAGCGGCAATGAGCAGTTCTTC. Residues: CASSQFISGNEQFF. The rearrangement links TRBV7-9 to TRBJ2-1, with TRBD2 as a possible D gene (6 bases). The V end lost 5 bases, the J end lost 6 bases, and 14 bases lay between the germline ends. Germline CDR1 and CDR2: SEHNR and FQNEAQ (reference sequence). CDR3 length: 14 residues.

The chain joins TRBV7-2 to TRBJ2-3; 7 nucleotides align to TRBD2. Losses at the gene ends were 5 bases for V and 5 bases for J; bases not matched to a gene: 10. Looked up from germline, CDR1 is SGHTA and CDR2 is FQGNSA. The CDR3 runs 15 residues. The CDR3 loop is CASSPMELAGDTQYF. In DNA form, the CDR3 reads TGTGCCAGCAGCCCGATGGAATTAGCGGGAGATACGCAGTATTTT.

CDR3 in DNA: TGTGCCAGCAGCCAAGTCCCGTTGCGCCCCTCTGGGGCCAACGTCCTGACTTTC. This gives the protein CASSQVPLRPSGANVLTF. V and J are TRBV4-2 and TRBJ2-6; D is undetermined. The germline CDR1 and CDR2 sequences are LGHNA and YNFKEQ. The CDR3 is made up of 18 amino acids. Trimming shortened V by 1 base and J by 0 bases, and 13 bases separated the two germline ends.

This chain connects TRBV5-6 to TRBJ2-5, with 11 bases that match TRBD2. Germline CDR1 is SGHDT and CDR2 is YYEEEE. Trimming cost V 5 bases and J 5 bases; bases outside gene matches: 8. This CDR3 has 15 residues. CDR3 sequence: CASRSLAGGPETQYF. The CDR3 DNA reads TGTGCCAGCAGGTCGTTAGCGGGAGGGCCGGAGACCCAGTACTTC.

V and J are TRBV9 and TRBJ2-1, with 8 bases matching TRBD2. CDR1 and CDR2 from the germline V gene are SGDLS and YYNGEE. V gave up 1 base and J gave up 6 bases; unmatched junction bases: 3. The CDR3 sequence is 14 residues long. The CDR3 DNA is TGTGCCAGCAGCGTACTAACTAGCGGCAATGAGCAGTTCTTC. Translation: CASSVLTSGNEQFF.

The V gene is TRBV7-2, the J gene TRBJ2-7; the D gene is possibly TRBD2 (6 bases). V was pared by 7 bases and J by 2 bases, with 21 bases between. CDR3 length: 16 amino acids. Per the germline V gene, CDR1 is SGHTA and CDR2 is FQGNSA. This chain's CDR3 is CASTINQAGPPYEQYF. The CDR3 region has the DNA TGTGCCAGCACCATAAATCAGGCGGGGCCTCCCTACGAGCAGTACTTC.

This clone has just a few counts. CDR3 sequence (DNA): TGTGCCAGCAGCTTAGCTCGGGACACCTACACCGGGGAGCTGTTTTTT. Amino acids: CASSLARDTYTGELFF. J is TRBJ2-2 and V is TRBV7-8; D is perhaps TRBD1 (6 bases). V shed 0 bases and J shed 3 bases, with 11 bases lying between them. The CDR3 is 16 residues long. In germline, CDR1 is SGHVS, CDR2 FQNEAQ.

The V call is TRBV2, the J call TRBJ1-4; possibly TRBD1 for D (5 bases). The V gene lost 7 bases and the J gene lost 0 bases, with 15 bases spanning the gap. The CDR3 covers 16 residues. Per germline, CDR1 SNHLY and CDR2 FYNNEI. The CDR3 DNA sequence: TGTGCCAGCAACCAGGACACGTTTGCAACTAATGAAAAACTGTTTTTT. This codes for CASNQDTFATNEKLFF.

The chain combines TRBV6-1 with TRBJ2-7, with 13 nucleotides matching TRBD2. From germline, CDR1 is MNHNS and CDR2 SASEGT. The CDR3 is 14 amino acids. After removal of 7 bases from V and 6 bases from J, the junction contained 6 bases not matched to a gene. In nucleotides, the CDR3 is TGTGCCAGCACCAAGGGACTAGCGGGGTCCGAGCAGTACGTC. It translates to CASTKGLAGSEQYV.

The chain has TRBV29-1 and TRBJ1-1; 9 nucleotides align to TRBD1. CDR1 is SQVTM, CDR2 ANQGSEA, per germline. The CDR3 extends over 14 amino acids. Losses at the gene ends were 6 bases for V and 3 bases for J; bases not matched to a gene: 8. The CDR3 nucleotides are TGCAGCGTCCGGGGGACAGGGTCCGACACTGAAGCTTTCTTT. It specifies CSVRGTGSDTEAFF. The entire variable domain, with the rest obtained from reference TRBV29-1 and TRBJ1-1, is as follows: SAVISQKPSRDICQRGTSLTIQCQVDSQVTMMFWYRQQPGQSLTLIATANQGSEATYESGFVIDKFPISRPNLTFSTLTVSNMSPEDSSIYLCSVRGTGSDTEAFFGQGTRLTVV.

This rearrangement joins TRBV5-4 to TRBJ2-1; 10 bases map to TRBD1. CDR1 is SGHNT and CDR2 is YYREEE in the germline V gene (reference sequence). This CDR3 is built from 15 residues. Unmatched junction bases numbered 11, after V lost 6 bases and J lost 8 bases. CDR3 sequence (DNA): TGTGCCAGCAATAGTAAGGGACAGGGGATTTATGAGCAGTTCTTC. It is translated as CASNSKGQGIYEQFF. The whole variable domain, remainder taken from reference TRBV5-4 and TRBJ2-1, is ETGVTQSPTHLIKTRGQQVTLRCSSQSGHNTVSWYQQALGQGPQFIFQYYREEENGRGNFPPRFSGLQFPNYSSELNVNALELDDSALYLCASNSKGQGIYEQFFGPGTRLTVL.

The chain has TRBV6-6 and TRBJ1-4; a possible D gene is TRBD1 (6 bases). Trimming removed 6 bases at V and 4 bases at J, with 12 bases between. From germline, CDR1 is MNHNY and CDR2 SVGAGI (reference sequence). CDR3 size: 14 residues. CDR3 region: CASSQTGINEKLFF. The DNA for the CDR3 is TGTGCCAGCAGCCAAACAGGGATTAATGAAAAACTGTTTTTT.

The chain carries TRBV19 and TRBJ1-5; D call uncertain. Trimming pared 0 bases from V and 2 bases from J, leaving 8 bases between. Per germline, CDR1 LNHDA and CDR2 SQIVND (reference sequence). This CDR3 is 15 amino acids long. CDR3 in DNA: TGTGCCAGTAGTATAGATCACGGGGGCAATCAGCCCCAGCATTTT. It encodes CASSIDHGGNQPQHF.

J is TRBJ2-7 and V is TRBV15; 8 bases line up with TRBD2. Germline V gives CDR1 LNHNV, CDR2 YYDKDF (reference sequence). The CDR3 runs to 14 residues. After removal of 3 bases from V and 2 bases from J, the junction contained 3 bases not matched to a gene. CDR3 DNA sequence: TGTGCCACCAGCAGCTCGGGACTAGCCTACGAGCAGTACTTC. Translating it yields CATSSSGLAYEQYF.

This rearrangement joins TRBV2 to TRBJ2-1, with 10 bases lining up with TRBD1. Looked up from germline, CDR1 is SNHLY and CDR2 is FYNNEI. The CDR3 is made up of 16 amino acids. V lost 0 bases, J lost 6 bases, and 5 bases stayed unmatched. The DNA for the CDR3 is TGTGCCAGCAGTGAAGCGGGTCGGACAGGGGGCAATGAGCAGTTCTTC. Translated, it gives CASSEAGRTGGNEQFF.